The clone carrying this TCR beta chain is a singleton in its sample. Its target is not known. The data are from a study of shared clonotypes between healthy human individuals. The study, taken as a whole, reports: There were few donors, and this limited the genetic and exposure-history diversity represented.

Template for every sorted-subset replicate PCR totaled 150 to 250 ng DNA, roughly 30,000 T cell genomes. Assay: immunoSEQ multiplex PCR; the TCRdb copy retains only in-frame clones and omits some. The sample records about 1.5 million clones, 95% to 99% being singletons. CDR1 is MGHRA, CDR2 YSYEKL, per germline. V shed 3 bases and J 3 bases; nucleotides not matched to a gene: 6. The CDR3 runs 17 residues. HIV-negative, healthy adults without recent acute infections or vaccinations were the donors. The sequenced sample consisted of naive CD4+ T cells sorted from blood. Subset meaning: CD45RA+ positively selected. The genes are TRBV4-1 and TRBJ2-7; 15 bases are shared with TRBD2. The clonotype was recovered from a man under 40 in good health. CDR3 nucleotide sequence: TGCGCCAGCAGCCAGGCAGGACTAGCGGGAGGGCACTACGAGCAGTACTTC. It encodes CASSQAGLAGGHYEQYF.